These 22 T cell receptor beta chains were all obtained from the same sample, sequenced in a study of regulatory T cells in long-lasting Graves disease. The authors built TCR beta libraries using iRepertoire HTBI primers and Arm-PCR of CDR3 regions. TCRdb passed the multiplex PCR reads through MiXCR, listing each CDR3 protein once. The sample has around 230,000 distinct CDR3 sequences, approximately 16% seen once. The time point is: newly diagnosed GD, antithyroid drugs for less than 3 months. PBMCs provided the RNA from which the TCR library was made. The source material was peripheral blood mononuclear cells (PBMCs), sampled at new diagnosis, from a patient treated with antithyroid drugs. Receptors were obtained from a female donor with Graves disease.

This clonotype was seen a few times. The J gene is TRBJ2-5, the V gene TRBV4-1; 10 nucleotides line up with TRBD2. The CDR3 is 17 residues long. The V segment lost 0 bases and the J segment 5 bases; nucleotides outside the gene matches: 9. Germline values: CDR1 MGHRA, CDR2 YSYEKL. The CDR3 sequence: CASSQDGASGSWETQYF. CDR3 nucleotide sequence: TGCGCCAGCAGCCAAGATGGGGCTAGCGGGAGCTGGGAGACCCAGTACTTC.

This clonotype was picked up a small number of times. V usage is TRBV5-8 and J usage is TRBJ1-5; 10 positions agree with TRBD1. With 4 bases clipped from V and 5 bases from J, the junction kept 9 bases outside the gene matches. CDR3 length equals 16 residues. Germline CDR1 reads SGHTS; CDR2 reads YDEGEE. In DNA form, the CDR3 reads TGTGCCAGCAGCCTCCTAGACAGGGGGCGCGATCAGCCCCAGCATTTT. Translation gives CASSLLDRGRDQPQHF.

This clonotype was counted ten times or more. The V call is TRBV5-6, the J call TRBJ2-3; D is unclear. CDR1 is SGHDT, CDR2 YYEEEE, per germline. V was cut by 5 bases and J by 6 bases, with 10 bases left in between. The CDR3 has 12 amino acids. The CDR3: CASSSLRDTQYF. In DNA form, the CDR3 reads TGTGCCAGCAGTAGTTTAAGGGATACGCAGTATTTT.

In the case of this clonotype: Given the absence of the conserved phenylalanine or tryptophan at the CDR3 end, a read error is likely. V is TRBV9 and J is TRBJ2-3; no firm D call. The CDR3 length is 15 residues. Germline V CDR1 and CDR2: SGDLS, YYNGEE. Deletions cut 0 bases from V and 2 bases from J, with 10 bases between. CDR3 in amino acids: CASSVATAFTDTQYL. The CDR3 region has the DNA TGTGCCAGCAGCGTAGCTACAGCCTTCACAGATACGCAGTATTTG.

This clonotype was counted at least ten times. This chain uses TRBV19 with TRBJ1-2, with D hard to call. The germline V and J ends were trimmed by 0 bases and 4 bases, with 9 bases remaining between them. This CDR3 comprises 14 residues. The V gene's germline CDR1 is LNHDA and CDR2 SQIVND (reference sequence). This CDR3 reads CASSIDRAAYGYTF. CDR3 nucleotides: TGTGCCAGTAGTATAGATCGGGCAGCCTATGGCTACACCTTC.

The chain uses TRBV20-1 and TRBJ2-5, with a tentative D call TRBD1 (6 bases). Germline CDR1 and CDR2: DFQATT and SNEGSKA (reference sequence). V shed 4 bases and J shed 3 bases, with 12 bases lying between them. The CDR3 length is 13 residues. This CDR3 is CSAKIQGKETQYF. The CDR3 nucleotides read TGCAGTGCTAAAATACAGGGAAAAGAGACCCAGTACTTC.

This clonotype was counted many times. The rearrangement uses TRBV18 and TRBJ1-5, with unresolved D. V lost 3 bases and J 0 bases, leaving 6 bases between the germline ends. The CDR3 is 14 amino acids. CDR1 KGHSH and CDR2 LQKENI come from the germline V gene. CDR3 bases: TGTGCCAGCTCACCGAATTATAGCAATCAGCCCCAGCATTTT. It encodes CASSPNYSNQPQHF. Based on the CDR3 plus reference TRBV18 and TRBJ1-5, the full variable domain is NAGVMQNPRHLVRRRGQEARLRCSPMKGHSHVYWYRQLPEEGLKFMVYLQKENIIDESGMPKERFSAEFPKEGPSILRIQQVVRGDSAAYFCASSPNYSNQPQHFGDGTRLSIL.

V gene TRBV20-1 combines with J gene TRBJ1-2; a possible D gene is TRBD1 (5 bases). Germline-derived CDR1 and CDR2 are DFQATT and SNEGSKA (reference sequence). This CDR3 spans 14 amino acids. V was clipped by 0 bases and J by 4 bases, with 12 bases between them. The CDR3 coding sequence is TGCAGTGCTAGAGATCGGGAGAGGGGCTATGGCTACACCTTC. It translates to CSARDRERGYGYTF.

This clonotype was picked up many times. This chain uses TRBV5-1 with TRBJ2-1; perhaps TRBD2 as D (5 bases). Trimming took off 0 bases at V and 5 bases at J, with 12 bases between the two ends. The CDR3 sequence is 15 residues long. Germline V gene data show CDR1 as SGHRS and CDR2 as YFSETQ. Here the CDR3 DNA reads TGCGCCAGCAGCTTGGGTGGGAGAATAAACAATGAGCAGTTCTTC. This translates into CASSLGGRINNEQFF.

This clonotype was counted ten times or more. The rearrangement uses TRBV6-5 and TRBJ2-7, with 8 bases that match TRBD1. Trimming removed 0 bases from V and 0 bases from J; junction bases left unmatched: 7. The germline CDR1 and CDR2 sequences are MNHEY and SVGAGI. The CDR3 loop spans 17 amino acids. CDR3 loop: CASSYSVTGGSSYEQYF. The CDR3 DNA reads TGTGCCAGCAGTTACTCGGTAACAGGGGGAAGCTCCTACGAGCAGTACTTC.

This clonotype was observed many times. The rearrangement links TRBV5-1 to TRBJ1-1; no clear D gene. Germline V gene sequence: CDR1 SGHRS, CDR2 YFSETQ. This CDR3 spans 13 amino acids. Trimming removed 0 bases at V and 6 bases at J, with 9 bases between. CDR3 region: CASSLGGNAEAFF. CDR3 nucleotide sequence: TGCGCCAGCAGCTTGGGGGGAAACGCTGAAGCTTTCTTT.

In its sample, this clonotype was seen many times. The chain links TRBV19 to TRBJ2-7; TRBD2 might be the D (5 bases). Deletions cut 6 bases from V and 0 bases from J, with 12 bases between. Germline V gives CDR1 LNHDA, CDR2 SQIVND (reference sequence). The CDR3 has 14 amino acids. CDR3 amino acids: CASRTTESSYEQYF. CDR3 DNA: TGTGCCAGTAGGACTACCGAGAGCTCCTACGAGCAGTACTTC.

This clonotype appeared many times. The chain joins TRBV29-1 to TRBJ1-3; TRBD1 matches at 8 bases. J gave up 4 bases and V 6 bases, and 2 bases lay outside the gene matches. Germline V lookup: CDR1 SQVTM, CDR2 ANQGSEA. The CDR3 extends over 12 amino acids. In nucleotides, the CDR3 is TGCAGCGTGGGGACAGGAGGAAACACCATATATTTT. It encodes CSVGTGGNTIYF.

The V call is TRBV19, the J call TRBJ2-1; TRBD2 matches at 13 bases. This CDR3 spans 19 amino acids. Germline lookup yields CDR1 LNHDA and CDR2 SQIVND (reference sequence). V lost 4 bases and J lost 0; bases outside the gene matches: 9. Here the CDR3 reads CASSKSPGLAGFSYNEQFF. The CDR3 DNA is TGTGCCAGTAGTAAGTCTCCGGGACTAGCGGGATTCTCCTACAATGAGCAGTTCTTC.

Ten or more counts support this clonotype. The chain recombines TRBV7-3 with TRBJ1-1, with 7 bases identical to TRBD1. The length of the CDR3 is 16 residues. The germline V gene encodes CDR1 SGHTA and CDR2 FQGTGA. V lost 2 bases, J lost 2 bases, and 8 bases stayed unmatched. DNA for the CDR3: TGTGCCAGCAGCTTAGCACCAGGGGGGTTCAACACTGAAGCTTTCTTT. Protein: CASSLAPGGFNTEAFF. The variable domain in full, completed from reference TRBV7-3 and TRBJ1-1, reads GAGVSQTPSNKVTEKGKYVELRCDPISGHTALYWYRQSLGQGPEFLIYFQGTGAADDSGLPNDRFFAVRPEGSVSTLKIQRTERGDSAVYLCASSLAPGGFNTEAFFGQGTRLTVV.

This clonotype has a count of ten or more. The chain joins TRBV19 to TRBJ2-6; 8 nucleotides match TRBD2. J lost 1 base, V lost 11 bases, and 13 bases had no gene match. CDR3 length equals 17 residues. Germline V CDR1 and CDR2: LNHDA, SQIVND (reference sequence). The CDR3 region is CARLKAAGGSGANVLTF. Here the CDR3 DNA reads TGTGCCCGTCTCAAAGCGGCGGGGGGTTCTGGGGCCAACGTCCTGACTTTC.

This clonotype was recorded at least ten times. The J gene is TRBJ2-7, the V gene TRBV19; 7 nucleotides match TRBD1. The CDR3 is 14 amino acids. Trimming took 3 bases from V and 0 from J; bases not matched to a gene: 2. Germline CDR1 LNHDA, CDR2 SQIVND (reference sequence). The DNA of the CDR3 is TGTGCCAGTAGTATCAACAGGGGCTCCTACGAGCAGTACTTC. It specifies CASSINRGSYEQYF.

Remarks on this clonotype: This may arise from a read error, as a much more abundant clone is one base away. V is TRBV6-1 and J is TRBJ2-2; D possibly corresponds to TRBD2 (5 bases). The CDR3 is 15 residues long. Germline V gene sequence: CDR1 MNHNS, CDR2 SASEGT. The CDR3 spells CASSLLNPGTGKLFF. The CDR3 nucleotides read TGTGCCAGCAGCCTACTGAACCCGGGCACCGGGAAGCTGTTTTTT.

The V and J genes are TRBV6-5 and TRBJ1-1; D may be TRBD1 (6 bases). This CDR3 is 14 amino acids long. The germline V and J ends were trimmed by 2 bases and 4 bases, with 11 bases remaining between them. The germline gives CDR1 MNHEY, CDR2 SVGAGI. The CDR3 DNA follows: TGTGCCAGCAGTTACCAACAGGGACTCACTGAAGCTTTCTTT. It codes for CASSYQQGLTEAFF.

Many counts were recorded for this clonotype. The rearrangement uses TRBV25-1 and TRBJ1-1; a weak D match, TRBD1 (6 bases). From germline, CDR1 is MGHDK and CDR2 SYGVNS. The length of the CDR3 is 15 residues. V lost 1 base to trimming and J lost 5 bases, with 14 bases between them. This chain's CDR3 is CASSEFQGGRTEAFF. As DNA, the CDR3 is TGTGCCAGCAGTGAATTTCAAGGGGGAAGAACTGAAGCTTTCTTT.

The table lists this clonotype with many counts. The chain joins TRBV28 to TRBJ2-5; no firm D call. Looked up from germline, CDR1 is MDHEN and CDR2 is SYDVKM. This CDR3 spans 11 amino acids. Trimming took 6 bases from V and 5 from J, leaving 7 bases between them. CDR3 sequence: CASSIRETQYF. The DNA of the CDR3 is TGTGCCAGCAGCATTAGGGAGACCCAGTACTTC.

This clonotype has ten or more counts. The V and J genes are TRBV2 and TRBJ2-1; 15 bases are a match to TRBD2. The V gene end was trimmed by 6 bases and the J gene end by 7 bases; junction bases not matched to a gene: 4. The CDR3 is 15 residues long. Germline CDR1 is SNHLY and CDR2 is FYNNEI. The CDR3 DNA reads TGTGCCAGCAGACCGGGACTAGCGGGAGGAAATGAGCAGTTCTTC. It is translated as CASRPGLAGGNEQFF. The complete variable domain, with remaining parts taken from reference TRBV2 and TRBJ2-1, reads EPEVTQTPSHQVTQMGQEVILRCVPISNHLYFYWYRQILGQKVEFLVSFYNNEISEKSEIFDDQFSVERPDGSNFTLKIRSTKLEDSAMYFCASRPGLAGGNEQFFGPGTRLTVL.